The T cell receptor beta chain described here comes from a study of blood T cells in healthy people across ages. Note on this clonotype: Its antigen is unidentified.

The ends were cut back, 4 bases at V and 0 bases at J, with 16 bases in the middle. This CDR3 spans 17 amino acids. The V gene's germline CDR1 is LGHDT and CDR2 YNNKEL (reference sequence). Regarding the study as a whole: Diversity figures derived from one million T cells were judged to underestimate the true value.

The use of a sample-barcoded 5' primer and a J-beta primer mix characterized a second PCR of about 6 to 12 cycles. TCRdb re-analysed the 5' RACE reads in MiXCR, keeping a single row per CDR3 protein. Of about 640,000 distinct CDR3 sequences in the sample, 58% are singletons; the top ten hold 30% to 45%. This sequence originates from a man aged 55 to 70 in good health. Sequenced sample: blood. The V call is TRBV3-1, the J call TRBJ2-4; D unresolved. The DNA of the CDR3 is TGTGCCAGCAGCCCCAGGACCGTTGGGCTAGCCAAAAACATTCAGTACTTC. Translating it yields CASSPRTVGLAKNIQYF.